This T cell receptor beta chain was sequenced for a study of cytomegalovirus exposure and HLA in healthy donors. The PCR employed 60 Vbeta primers together with 13 Jbeta primers. Using immunoSEQ multiplex PCR, the repertoire was profiled, and TCRdb retains in-frame clones only, with some absent. Of around 190,000 clones listed, 70% to 80% are singletons. Germline loops: CDR1 MDHEN, CDR2 SYDVKM. Deletions cut 3 bases from V and 8 bases from J, with 16 bases between. The length of the CDR3 is 14 residues. The sample comprised PBMCs. The TCR originated in a woman in her forties or fifties in good health and CMV-seronegative. J is TRBJ1-2 and V is TRBV28, with D maybe TRBD1 (6 bases). This CDR3 reads CASSFNQGKEGYTF. The CDR3 DNA is TGTGCCAGCAGTTTCAACCAGGGGAAAGAAGGCTACACCTTC.